Below are 21 T cell receptor beta chains sequenced from a single sample in a study of breast tumors, draining lymph nodes, adjacent tissues. TCRdb called the multiplex PCR reads again in MiXCR, with one record for every CDR3 protein. The table records around 230,000 distinct CDR3 sequences, under 40% of them present only once. Samples came from axillary lymph nodes draining the breast cancer. Sample: axillary lymph node tissue. These receptor sequences come from a female donor with breast cancer. Some clones in this sample may be carry-over from other donors' samples.

As concerns this clonotype: A much larger clone sits a single nucleotide away, making a read error possible. The gene calls are TRBV20-1 and TRBJ2-1, with 11 bases that match TRBD1. The J segment lost 9 bases and the V segment lost 6 bases, leaving 10 bases of the junction unmatched. Germline CDR1 is DFQATT and CDR2 is SNEGSKA (reference sequence). The CDR3 extends over 14 amino acids. This chain's CDR3 is CSAKRDRGRTEQFF. DNA for the CDR3: TGCAGTGCGAAGCGGGACAGGGGGAGGACTGAGCAGTTCTTC.

This chain uses TRBV20-1 with TRBJ2-7, with TRBD2 matching over 11 bases. The CDR3 is 13 residues long. Germline CDR1 reads DFQATT; CDR2 reads SNEGSKA (reference sequence). V lost 0 bases, J lost 8 bases, and 3 bases stayed unmatched. Written as DNA, the CDR3 is TGCAGTGCTAGAGATTTAGCGGGAGGGCAGCAGTACTTC. It is translated as CSARDLAGGQQYF.

The chain carries TRBV28 and TRBJ2-2, with 13 positions matching TRBD2. This CDR3 comprises 17 residues. V shed 5 bases, J shed 5 bases, and the junction held 8 bases outside the gene matches. Germline V CDR1 and CDR2: MDHEN, SYDVKM. CDR3 DNA sequence: TGTGCCAGCAGTCCCCAAGGACTAGCGGGAGTTACCGGGGAGCTGTTTTTT. This gives the protein CASSPQGLAGVTGELFF.

This clonotype was detected many times. The chain is built from TRBV7-8 and TRBJ2-7, with a weak D call TRBD1 (6 bases). Trimming took off 1 base at V and 3 bases at J, with 13 bases between the two ends. The CDR3 loop spans 15 amino acids. Germline CDR1 is SGHVS and CDR2 is FQNEAQ. DNA for the CDR3: TGTGCCAGCAGCTTAGTGAGGGGGACCCTCTACGAGCAGTACTTC. Protein product: CASSLVRGTLYEQYF.

This clonotype has just a few counts. One base away lies a much larger clone, so this may be a sequencing read error. The rearrangement links TRBV20-1 to TRBJ1-2, with D maybe TRBD1 (5 bases). Trimming took 2 bases from V and 7 from J, leaving 20 bases between them. The CDR3 spans 15 residues. The germline V gene has CDR1 DFQATT and CDR2 SNEGSKA (reference sequence). This CDR3 is CSARSLSGGTGGYTF. The DNA for the CDR3 is TGCAGTGCTAGAAGTTTAAGCGGGGGGACCGGTGGCTACACCTTC.

Regarding this clonotype: Since a much larger clone is just one base distant, this may be a read error. V and J are TRBV6-6 and TRBJ2-5; D unclear. This CDR3 has 14 amino acids. Germline lookup yields CDR1 MNHNY and CDR2 SVGAGI (reference sequence). Trimming took off 0 bases at V and 1 base at J, with 6 bases between the two ends. CDR3 loop: CASSYSGFQETQYF. CDR3 nucleotides: TGTGCCAGCAGTTACTCCGGGTTCCAAGAGACCCAGTACTTC.

The table lists this clonotype with many counts. This chain uses TRBV9 with TRBJ2-3; 8 bases are shared with TRBD1. CDR1 is SGDLS, CDR2 YYNGEE, per germline. V trimming: 3 bases; J trimming: 4 bases; junction bases outside the gene matches: 10. CDR3 length: 16 amino acids. CDR3 sequence reads: CASSGPRGRVADTQYF. In DNA, the CDR3 is TGTGCCAGCAGCGGCCCCAGGGGGCGCGTGGCAGATACGCAGTATTTT.

The rearrangement uses TRBV5-4 and TRBJ2-7; D might be TRBD2 (6 bases). Gene TRBJ2-1 matches the end of the DNA better, so the J call may be wrong. CDR1 and CDR2 (germline): SGHNT, YYREEE (reference sequence). The CDR3 consists of 14 residues. CDR3 protein: CASSSRLTDYEQFF. CDR3 nucleotide sequence: TGTGCCAGCAGCTCGCGATTGACGGACTACGAGCAGTTCTTC.

This clonotype has at least ten counts. V is TRBV25-1 and J is TRBJ2-7, with 9 bases aligning to TRBD1. The CDR3 is 14 amino acids. In germline, CDR1 is MGHDK, CDR2 SYGVNS. J gave up 7 bases and V 7 bases, and 11 bases lay outside the gene matches. The DNA for the CDR3 is TGTGCCAGCAAAGCAGTTGGGACAGGGAGTGAGCAGTACTTC. Residues: CASKAVGTGSEQYF.

At least ten counts were recorded for this clonotype. V and J are TRBV6-5 and TRBJ1-2; no clear D. The V gene's germline CDR1 is MNHEY and CDR2 SVGAGI. The CDR3 is made up of 13 amino acids. V lost 2 bases and J lost 7, with 11 bases in between. As DNA, the CDR3 is TGTGCCAGCAGTTACATCGCGGGAAGTGGCTACACCTTC. It is translated as CASSYIAGSGYTF.

Details on this clonotype: A clone one base away is much larger, so this may be a read error. The chain's CDR3 is CASSAGGTGSYEQYF. The CDR3 DNA reads TGTGCCAGCAGTGCCGGAGGAACGGGTTCCTACGAGCAGTACTTC. This chain joins TRBV5-8 and TRBJ2-7; TRBD2 might be the D (5 bases). The germline gives CDR1 SGHTS, CDR2 YDEGEE. Trimming took 5 bases from V and 1 from J, leaving 16 bases between them. CDR3 length equals 15 residues.

The genes are TRBV29-1 and TRBJ2-3, with D possibly matching TRBD1 (5 bases). Per the germline V gene, CDR1 is SQVTM and CDR2 is ANQGSEA. This CDR3 is 15 amino acids long. The CDR3 DNA reads TGCACCCCGAAGTCGACAGAATCTAGCACAGATACGCAGTATTTT. This sequence encodes CTPKSTESSTDTQYF.

A remark on this clonotype: A much larger clone is a single base away; this may be a read error. The chain has TRBV12-3 or TRBV12-4 and TRBJ2-1, with a tentative D call TRBD2 (6 bases). This CDR3 spans 12 amino acids. V was trimmed by 3 bases and J by 9 bases, leaving 9 bases between them. The CDR3 nucleotides read TGTGCCAGCAGTTTGGGCGGGGCTGAGCAGTTCTTC. Protein product: CASSLGGAEQFF.

Of note for this clonotype: The conserved phenylalanine or tryptophan is not found at the CDR3 terminus, so this likely reflects a read error. No DNA is shown, since the ends of the CDR3 on it are uncertain; the CDR3 is the one TCRdb lists. The rearrangement joins TRBV7-2 to TRBJ1-2; the DNA was not compared with TRBD1, the D call given in the table. The germline V gene encodes CDR1 SGHTA and CDR2 FQGNSA. Termini included, the CDR3 measures 16 amino acids. The CDR3 sequence: CASSLGTPPGSYGHTL.

This clonotype was recorded many times. The chain joins TRBV7-9 to TRBJ2-7; 8 nucleotides agree with TRBD2. Germline V lookup: CDR1 SEHNR, CDR2 FQNEAQ (reference sequence). This CDR3 is built from 15 residues. Germline trimming cut 3 bases from V and 2 bases from J; bases unmatched to any gene: 6. CDR3 protein: CASSFQRGSTYEQYF. The CDR3 DNA is TGTGCCAGCAGCTTCCAGCGGGGGTCTACCTACGAGCAGTACTTC.

In this sample, this clonotype turned up many times. The V gene is TRBV30, the J gene TRBJ1-3; no firm D call. Trimming stripped 0 bases from V and 4 bases from J, with 7 bases between. The CDR3 contains 13 residues. Germline values: CDR1 GTSNPN, CDR2 SVGIG (reference sequence). CDR3 nucleotide sequence: TGTGCCTGGAGTGTACTCCTGGGAAACACCATATATTTT. Residues: CAWSVLLGNTIYF.

Remarks on this clonotype: A read error may explain this, as a much larger clone is one base away. V is TRBV5-5 and J is TRBJ1-5, with TRBD1 as a possible D gene (5 bases). This CDR3 region has 18 residues. Germline CDR1 SGHKS, CDR2 YYEKEE (reference sequence). V lost 4 bases to trimming and J lost 2 bases, with 22 bases between them. CDR3 sequence (DNA): TGTGCCAGCAGCCCGGGGCAGGCTGGGGGATATGGCAATCAGCCCCAGCATTTT. It is translated as CASSPGQAGGYGNQPQHF.

V usage is TRBV24-1 and J usage is TRBJ2-1, with TRBD1 matching 8 bases. V was clipped by 6 bases and J by 5 bases; unmatched bases: 11. This CDR3 is 16 amino acids long. Germline V lookup: CDR1 KGHDR, CDR2 SFDVKD. The CDR3 protein is CATSTTGQGLNNEQFF. As DNA, the CDR3 is TGTGCCACCAGTACCACCGGACAGGGTCTAAACAATGAGCAGTTCTTC.

This clonotype was seen ten or more times. The chain couples TRBV6-6 to TRBJ2-1; TRBD1 is a possible D gene (6 bases). CDR1 and CDR2 from the germline V gene are MNHNY and SVGAGI (reference sequence). The ends were cut back, 8 bases at V and 0 bases at J, with 8 bases in the middle. CDR3 length: 13 amino acids. The DNA for the CDR3 is TGTGCCAGCGAAGGGGGCTCCTACAATGAGCAGTTCTTC. It translates to CASEGGSYNEQFF.

The genes are TRBV19 and TRBJ1-6; D uncertain. Trimming stripped 9 bases from V and 7 bases from J, with 22 bases between. The germline CDR1 and CDR2 sequences are LNHDA and SQIVND (reference sequence). This CDR3 comprises 16 residues. CDR3 residues: CASSAPPHPGNSPLHF. CDR3 nucleotides: TGTGCCAGCAGTGCGCCCCCGCATCCGGGGAATTCACCCCTCCACTTT.

CDR3 loop: CASSALGTSYEQYF. DNA of the CDR3: TGCGCCAGCAGCGCCCTAGGGACTTCTTACGAGCAGTACTTC. The chain recombines TRBV5-1 with TRBJ2-7; TRBD2 might be the D (6 bases). Trimming shortened V by 4 bases and J by 4 bases, and 15 bases separated the two germline ends. CDR1 is SGHRS, CDR2 YFSETQ, per germline. This CDR3 is built from 14 residues. The whole variable domain, filled in from reference TRBV5-1 and TRBJ2-7, reads KAGVTQTPRYLIKTRGQQVTLSCSPISGHRSVSWYQQTPGQGLQFLFEYFSETQRNKGNFPGRFSGRQFSNSRSEMNVSTLELGDSALYLCASSALGTSYEQYFGPGTRLTVT.